One and the same sample provided the 2 T cell receptor beta chains below, sequenced in a study of blood T cells in healthy people across ages. With a J-beta primer mix and a sample-barcoded 5' primer, a second PCR ran 7 to 11 cycles. TCRdb reprocessed the 5' RACE reads via MiXCR and lists one record per CDR3 protein. Of hundreds of thousands of distinct CDR3 sequences listed, more than 25% are singletons. Sequencing used blood. These receptor sequences come from a woman at least 80 years old in good health.

The J gene is TRBJ2-1, the V gene TRBV6-1; TRBD2 matches 10 bases. Germline values: CDR1 MNHNS, CDR2 SASEGT. J gave up 8 bases and V 5 bases, and 6 bases lay outside the gene matches. The CDR3 is made up of 14 amino acids. The CDR3 loop reads CASSNSGRADEQFF. The CDR3 DNA follows: TGTGCCAGCAGTAACAGCGGGAGGGCCGATGAGCAGTTCTTC.

The V gene is TRBV30, the J gene TRBJ1-2, with D uncertain. The germline V gene has CDR1 GTSNPN and CDR2 SVGIG (reference sequence). Trimming took 3 bases from V and 4 from J, leaving 9 bases between them. The CDR3 contains 12 residues. CDR3 bases: TGTGCCTGGAGAGAGGGAACCTATGGCTACACCTTC. Translation: CAWREGTYGYTF.